These 19 T cell receptor beta chains originate from one sample sequenced in a study of tumor-infiltrating lymphocytes in oesophageal squamous cell carcinoma. Using its own MiXCR run on the PCR reads, TCRdb lists one record per CDR3 protein. The sample comprises around 26,000 distinct CDR3 sequences, around 40% of which are singletons, and 23% rests with the top ten. Input material: esophageal tumor tissue. The receptors shown here come from a male donor with esophageal squamous cell carcinoma.

J is TRBJ2-5 and V is TRBV6-6, with 7 bases matching TRBD1. TRBJ1-1 matches the DNA end more closely, so the J call is doubtful. Germline values: CDR1 MNHNY, CDR2 SVGAGI (reference sequence). This CDR3 contains 15 residues. The CDR3 region is CASSSPSTGDTEAFF. The CDR3 nucleotides read TGTGCCAGCAGCTCACCTTCAACAGGGGACACTGAAGCTTTCTTT.

The rearrangement links TRBV7-3 to TRBJ2-5; 7 bases fit TRBD2. J was trimmed by 5 bases and V by 0 bases; bases with no gene match: 3. Per the germline V gene, CDR1 is SGHTA and CDR2 is FQGTGA. CDR3 length: 14 residues. CDR3: CASSLTGRGETQYF. The CDR3 DNA sequence: TGTGCCAGCAGCTTAACTGGGAGGGGCGAGACCCAGTACTTC.

This clonotype was seen only a few times. The V call is TRBV28, the J call TRBJ2-3, with D possibly matching TRBD1 (7 bases). Per the germline V gene, CDR1 is MDHEN and CDR2 is SYDVKM. V was trimmed by 2 bases and J by 1 base, leaving 16 bases between them. The CDR3 is 17 amino acids. CDR3 in DNA: TGTGCCAGCAGTTTACAGGGGGGCGGGACGGGCACAGATACGCAGTATTTT. It yields the protein CASSLQGGGTGTDTQYF.

The rearrangement uses TRBV11-1 and TRBJ2-4; D call uncertain. The CDR3 has 14 residues. The V and J ends lost 1 base and 4 bases respectively, with 8 bases between them. The V gene's germline CDR1 is SGHAT and CDR2 FQDESV (reference sequence). The CDR3 nucleotides are TGTGCCAGCAGCTTAGTTGTTGGAAAAAACATTCAGTACTTC. Encoded protein: CASSLVVGKNIQYF.

This clonotype occurred many times. The DNA for the CDR3 is TGTGCCAGCAGTTTGAGAATAGGAGCCCCCACCGGGGAGCTGTTTTTT. This codes for CASSLRIGAPTGELFF. The chain recombines TRBV12-3 or TRBV12-4 with TRBJ2-2, with no clear D. The CDR3 is 16 amino acids. Trimming shortened V by 3 bases and J by 4 bases, and 15 bases separated the two germline ends.

This clonotype was detected many times. The chain employs TRBV5-1 and TRBJ2-1; tentatively, D is TRBD2 (6 bases). TRBJ2-7 matches the DNA end more closely, so the J call is doubtful. CDR3 length: 13 residues. CDR1 is SGHRS, CDR2 YFSETQ, per germline. Written as DNA, the CDR3 is TGCGCCAGCAGCAGTATACAGGAGGGTGAGCAGTACTTC. Its protein is CASSSIQEGEQYF.

This clonotype was found many times. CDR3 residues: CASRPGHHNSPLHF. For the CDR3, the DNA is TGTGCCAGCAGGCCGGGACATCATAATTCACCCCTCCACTTT. The V gene is TRBV28, the J gene TRBJ1-6; the D gene is possibly TRBD1 (6 bases). The CDR3 runs to 14 residues. Trimming took 6 bases from V and 5 from J, leaving 11 bases between them. Germline V gene sequence: CDR1 MDHEN, CDR2 SYDVKM.

This clonotype was observed at least ten times. Because the CDR3's place on the DNA is in doubt, the DNA is left out and the CDR3 is given as listed by TCRdb. The chain employs TRBV12-3 or TRBV12-4 and TRBJ2-6; TRBD2 was called by the table and not checked on the DNA. The CDR3 contains 20 residues when both ends are counted. Here the CDR3 reads CASRNPGSPRTPALWLHLRF.

This clonotype occurred many times. The chain carries TRBV7-3 and TRBJ2-7, with 8 bases identical to TRBD2. There are 11 residues in the CDR3. Germline CDR1 and CDR2: SGHTA and FQGTGA. V shed 4 bases, J shed 7 bases, and the junction held 0 bases outside the gene matches. The CDR3 protein is CASSSSGEQYF. CDR3 DNA sequence: TGTGCCAGCAGCTCTAGCGGGGAGCAGTACTTC.

This clonotype was detected ten times or more. A much larger clone lies a single base off, so this may be a read error. The rearrangement links TRBV7-9 to TRBJ2-7, with D maybe TRBD1 (5 bases). Trimming shortened V by 11 bases and J by 7 bases, and 15 bases separated the two germline ends. CDR3 length: 11 residues. In germline, CDR1 is SEHNR, CDR2 FQNEAQ (reference sequence). Here the CDR3 reads CAGQQENEQYF. CDR3 bases: TGTGCCGGTCAACAGGAGAATGAGCAGTACTTC.

This clonotype was detected ten times or more. The chain uses TRBV6-6 and TRBJ2-7; 9 bases agree with TRBD1. CDR1 and CDR2 from the germline V gene are MNHNY and SVGAGI (reference sequence). V shed 2 bases, J shed 6 bases, and the junction held 5 bases outside the gene matches. The CDR3 is made up of 14 amino acids. The CDR3 loop is CASSYGTGLVEQYF. CDR3 nucleotide sequence: TGTGCCAGCAGTTACGGGACAGGGCTGGTCGAGCAGTACTTC.

CDR3 nucleotides: TGTGCCAGCAGCTTAGGGGTTGGCGGGAGTCTCAGCGAGCAGTTCTTC. It translates to CASSLGVGGSLSEQFF. The chain uses TRBV7-6 and TRBJ2-1; 7 nucleotides align to TRBD2. V lost 1 base and J lost 10; bases outside the gene matches: 13. The CDR3 spans 16 residues. Germline V gene data show CDR1 as SGHVS and CDR2 as FNYEAQ.

The chain combines TRBV12-5 with TRBJ2-3; 12 bases agree with TRBD2. The CDR3 is 17 amino acids. Germline V gene sequence: CDR1 LGHNT, CDR2 FRNRAP. Trimming took 5 bases from V and 6 from J; bases not matched to a gene: 12. In DNA form, the CDR3 reads TGTGCTAGTGGTCCCCCCCTCGGACTAGCGGGGATGGATACGCAGTATTTT. It yields the protein CASGPPLGLAGMDTQYF.

This chain joins TRBV29-1 and TRBJ1-1; D call uncertain. CDR1 and CDR2 from the germline V gene are SQVTM and ANQGSEA. The CDR3 length is 11 residues. Trimming pared 6 bases from V and 0 bases from J, leaving 5 bases between. The DNA for the CDR3 is TGCAGCGTAGCTTTGAACACTGAAGCTTTCTTT. Its protein is CSVALNTEAFF.

Many counts were recorded for this clonotype. The V and J genes are TRBV2 and TRBJ2-1, with D unresolved. The DNA end lines up better with TRBJ2-5; the J call may be wrong. From germline, CDR1 is SNHLY and CDR2 FYNNEI. This CDR3 is 13 amino acids long. CDR3 nucleotides: TGTGCCAGCAGTGTAGGTAGAGGTGAGACCCAGTACTTC. Encoded protein: CASSVGRGETQYF.

This chain links TRBV12-3 or TRBV12-4 with TRBJ2-1; no clear D. The end of the DNA fits TRBJ1-2 better, so the J call may be wrong. The CDR3 is made up of 12 amino acids. CDR3 sequence: CASSLEKRSYTF. The CDR3 DNA reads TGTGCCAGCAGTTTAGAAAAACGGTCCTACACCTTC.

This clonotype appeared a single time. This chain links TRBV7-3 with TRBJ2-5; D may match TRBD1 or TRBD2 (5 bases each). Near its end, the DNA agrees better with TRBJ2-6, so the J call may be wrong. The CDR3 runs to 19 residues. Germline CDR1 and CDR2: SGHTA and FQGTGA. DNA for the CDR3: TGTGCCAGCAGCTTATCCATAGGGGAGCAGATCTCTGGGGCCAACGTCCTGACTTTC. Protein sequence: CASSLSIGEQISGANVLTF.

CDR3 sequence: CASSLRALATDTQYF. Here the CDR3 DNA reads TGTGCCAGCAGCTTAAGGGCGCTAGCAACAGATACGCAGTATTTT. The chain employs TRBV7-2 and TRBJ2-3; the D gene is possibly TRBD2 (5 bases). CDR1 and CDR2 from the germline V gene are SGHTA and FQGNSA. The length of the CDR3 is 15 residues. The V gene lost 2 bases and the J gene lost 3 bases, with 12 bases spanning the gap. The variable domain in full, with the rest retrieved from reference TRBV7-2 and TRBJ2-3, is GAGVSQSPSNKVTEKGKDVELRCDPISGHTALYWYRQSLGQGLEFLIYFQGNSAPDKSGLPSDRFSAERTGGSVSTLTIQRTQQEDSAVYLCASSLRALATDTQYFGPGTRLTVL.

This clonotype has ten or more counts. The rearrangement links TRBV12-3 or TRBV12-4 to TRBJ2-1, with TRBD2 as a possible D gene (6 bases). This CDR3 spans 16 amino acids. The V gene lost 2 bases and the J gene lost 2 bases, with 13 bases spanning the gap. For the CDR3, the DNA is TGTGCCAGCAGTTTATGGGGGGAGGCGGCCTACAATGAGCAGTTCTTC. It is translated as CASSLWGEAAYNEQFF.